Following are 25 T cell receptor beta chains from one sample sequenced in a study of CD8 T cells in ankylosing spondylitis. TCRdb re-called the 5' RACE reads through MiXCR, storing one row per CDR3 protein. The sample includes 150,000 to 200,000 distinct CDR3 sequences, roughly 13% seen only once; the top ten take 16%. Sequencing was performed on blood, either unsorted or a sorted T cell fraction (not recorded which). Receptors were obtained from a male donor with ankylosing spondylitis or in good health (not recorded which).

The genes are TRBV3-1 and TRBJ2-5; no definite D call. Trimming cost V 3 bases and J 5 bases, with 4 bases left between them. Germline loops: CDR1 LGHDT, CDR2 YNNKEL (reference sequence). The CDR3 length is 11 residues. The DNA of the CDR3 is TGTGCCAGCAGCCATCGCGAGACCCAGTACTTC. Its protein product is CASSHRETQYF.

This clonotype has a handful of counts. The chain carries TRBV5-5 and TRBJ1-2; 7 bases are shared with TRBD1. The CDR3 runs 13 residues. Germline-derived CDR1 and CDR2 are SGHKS and YYEKEE (reference sequence). Trimming cost V 4 bases and J 8 bases; bases outside gene matches: 8. Written as DNA, the CDR3 is TGTGCCAGCAGCCCCGAGACAGGGTACGGCTACACCTTC. This codes for CASSPETGYGYTF.

This clonotype was counted a few times. V gene TRBV4-1 combines with J gene TRBJ2-7, with 8 bases that match TRBD2. Trimming took 0 bases from V and 7 from J; bases not matched to a gene: 8. From germline, CDR1 is MGHRA and CDR2 YSYEKL. The CDR3 contains 15 residues. The CDR3 is CASSQDRGLGREQYF. CDR3 in DNA: TGCGCCAGCAGCCAAGATAGGGGACTAGGGAGGGAGCAGTACTTC.

V gene TRBV7-9 combines with J gene TRBJ2-3; D remains unclear. This CDR3 contains 17 residues. Germline-derived CDR1 and CDR2 are SEHNR and FQNEAQ (reference sequence). Trimming took off 5 bases at V and 2 bases at J, with 20 bases between the two ends. This CDR3 is CASSPGPYGLYTDTQYF. In DNA, the CDR3 is TGTGCCAGCAGCCCCGGACCGTACGGGCTTTACACAGATACGCAGTATTTT.

This clonotype has a handful of counts. This chain connects TRBV12-3 or TRBV12-4 to TRBJ1-1, with D possibly matching TRBD1 (6 bases). The CDR3 totals 14 residues. Trimming pared 4 bases from V and 5 bases from J, leaving 14 bases between. In nucleotides, the CDR3 is TGTGCCAGCAGTTGGGCCTCCAGGGGTACTGAAGCTTTCTTT. Its translation is CASSWASRGTEAFF.

This clonotype was seen a handful of times. The chain joins TRBV4-2 to TRBJ2-7; D is uncertain. The germline CDR1 and CDR2 sequences are LGHNA and YNFKEQ. Trimming stripped 0 bases from V and 4 bases from J, with 10 bases between. This CDR3 has 14 amino acids. The CDR3 loop is CASSQELVSYEQYF. CDR3 DNA: TGTGCCAGCAGCCAAGAGCTAGTTTCTTACGAGCAGTACTTC.

CDR3 bases: TGTGCCAGCAGCGACGGGACTGCCCTCACCTACAATGAGCAGTTCTTC. It specifies CASSDGTALTYNEQFF. V usage is TRBV7-9 and J usage is TRBJ2-1, with TRBD2 as a possible D gene (6 bases). From germline, CDR1 is SEHNR and CDR2 FQNEAQ (reference sequence). Trimming left V 5 bases short and J 2 bases short, with 16 bases between. The CDR3 has 16 amino acids.

In this sample, this clonotype turned up a few times. The V gene is TRBV6-1, the J gene TRBJ1-1; D possibly corresponds to TRBD1 (5 bases). This CDR3 comprises 15 residues. Trimming left V 5 bases short and J 10 bases short, with 23 bases between. The germline gives CDR1 MNHNS, CDR2 SASEGT. For the CDR3, the DNA is TGTGCCAGCAGTCAGGACAACGGCTCTCTAACACCAGCTTTCTTT. This translates into CASSQDNGSLTPAFF.

This clonotype was observed a handful of times. The chain recombines TRBV7-9 with TRBJ2-7, with D perhaps matching TRBD2 (6 bases). The V end lost 0 bases, the J end lost 1 base, and 10 bases lay between the germline ends. Germline V gene data show CDR1 as SEHNR and CDR2 as FQNEAQ (reference sequence). CDR3 length equals 15 residues. DNA of the CDR3: TGTGCCAGCAGCTTAGCAAGCGGGCTGTCCTACGAGCAGTACTTC. Protein sequence: CASSLASGLSYEQYF.

The V call is TRBV10-3, the J call TRBJ2-1; 7 nucleotides align to TRBD1. Unmatched junction bases numbered 4, after V lost 3 bases and J lost 5 bases. The germline V gene has CDR1 ENHRY and CDR2 SYGVKD. There are 14 residues in the CDR3. CDR3 nucleotide sequence: TGTGCCATCAGTGATTGGGACAGAAACAATGAGCAGTTCTTC. Translating it yields CAISDWDRNNEQFF.

The chain links TRBV4-1 to TRBJ2-7; no clear D. Germline V gene lookup returns CDR1 MGHRA and CDR2 YSYEKL. The CDR3 has 14 amino acids. Trimming left V 3 bases short and J 2 bases short, with 11 bases between. The CDR3 reads CASSHYPGPYEQYF. In nucleotides, the CDR3 is TGCGCCAGCAGCCATTACCCCGGACCCTACGAGCAGTACTTC.

V gene TRBV2 combines with J gene TRBJ2-3; D not certain. The CDR3 is 14 amino acids. Germline values: CDR1 SNHLY, CDR2 FYNNEI. Trimming left V 7 bases short and J 4 bases short, with 15 bases between. The chain's CDR3 is CASTYAVEPDTQYF. The CDR3 nucleotides are TGTGCCAGCACGTACGCGGTGGAGCCAGATACGCAGTATTTT.

This clonotype was observed a handful of times. This CDR3 reads CSARDGASSGNTIYF. CDR3 in DNA: TGCAGTGCTAGAGACGGCGCGTCCTCTGGAAACACCATATATTTT. The chain links TRBV20-1 to TRBJ1-3; D gene unclear. Germline-derived CDR1 and CDR2 are DFQATT and SNEGSKA (reference sequence). The CDR3 sequence is 15 residues long. The V end was cut by 0 bases, the J end by 0 bases, with 9 bases between.

The chain uses TRBV3-1 and TRBJ2-3; weak D call: TRBD2 (5 bases). From germline, CDR1 is LGHDT and CDR2 YNNKEL (reference sequence). With 9 bases removed from V and 2 bases from J, the gap between germline ends came to 12 bases. The length of the CDR3 is 13 residues. The DNA for the CDR3 is TGTGCCAGTCGGGGAACCTCCACAGATACGCAGTATTTT. Translation: CASRGTSTDTQYF.

This clonotype was picked up many times. The chain joins TRBV12-3 or TRBV12-4 to TRBJ2-3, with D possibly being TRBD1 (6 bases). CDR3 length: 15 residues. Trimming removed 0 bases from V and 3 bases from J, with 10 bases in between. In nucleotides, the CDR3 is TGTGCCAGCAGTTTAGCCTCAGGGGCAACAGATACGCAGTATTTT. Translating it yields CASSLASGATDTQYF.

The rearrangement links TRBV4-1 to TRBJ2-5; D unclear. Trimming took off 1 base at V and 2 bases at J, with 5 bases between the two ends. The germline V gene has CDR1 MGHRA and CDR2 YSYEKL. The CDR3 loop spans 13 amino acids. Here the CDR3 DNA reads TGCGCCAGCAGCCAAGGAATACAAGAGACCCAGTACTTC. Its protein product is CASSQGIQETQYF.

This clonotype was seen more than once but under ten times. This chain joins TRBV30 and TRBJ1-1; D gene uncertain. The CDR3 extends over 11 amino acids. From germline, CDR1 is GTSNPN and CDR2 SVGIG (reference sequence). V lost 0 bases to trimming and J lost 11 bases, with 10 bases between them. The CDR3 DNA reads as TGTGCCTGGAGTGTAGGGTGGGAGGCTTTCTTT. Residues: CAWSVGWEAFF.

The chain has TRBV12-3 or TRBV12-4 and TRBJ2-7; D may match TRBD1 or TRBD2 (5 bases each). This CDR3 has 13 residues. Trimming pared 2 bases from V and 5 bases from J, leaving 10 bases between. The CDR3 is CASSLPGSHEQYF. CDR3 nucleotides: TGTGCCAGCAGTTTACCAGGGAGTCACGAGCAGTACTTC.

This clonotype appeared a few times. The rearrangement links TRBV20-1 to TRBJ1-1, with D unclear. Germline V gene data show CDR1 as DFQATT and CDR2 as SNEGSKA (reference sequence). Trimming stripped 0 bases from V and 0 bases from J, with 5 bases between. This CDR3 spans 13 amino acids. Here the CDR3 reads CSARDGLNTEAFF. Written as DNA, the CDR3 is TGCAGTGCTAGAGATGGCTTGAACACTGAAGCTTTCTTT.

This sequence joins TRBV6-5 and TRBJ2-1, with TRBD2 as a possible D gene (6 bases). Germline lookup yields CDR1 MNHEY and CDR2 SVGAGI. Trimming took 1 base from V and 10 from J, leaving 14 bases between them. This CDR3 region has 14 residues. CDR3 in amino acids: CASSYFSGAGEQFF. The DNA of the CDR3 is TGTGCCAGCAGTTACTTTTCGGGCGCGGGAGAGCAGTTCTTC.

V gene TRBV4-2 combines with J gene TRBJ2-1; D is ambiguous. Germline V gene sequence: CDR1 LGHNA, CDR2 YNFKEQ. This CDR3 spans 17 amino acids. The V and J ends lost 0 bases and 3 bases respectively, with 15 bases between them. CDR3 nucleotides: TGTGCCAGCAGCCAAGAAGGGAAGGGCAATTTCTACAATGAGCAGTTCTTC. It is translated as CASSQEGKGNFYNEQFF.

This clonotype was seen more than once but under ten times. V usage is TRBV7-9 and J usage is TRBJ2-7, with D possibly TRBD2 on 6 matching bases. Between the trimmed V and J ends, which lost 2 bases and 6 bases, there was a span of 11 bases. The CDR3 has 13 amino acids. The germline CDR1 and CDR2 sequences are SEHNR and FQNEAQ (reference sequence). As DNA, the CDR3 is TGTGCCAGCAGCTTATGGGGGGAGCGCGAGCAGTACTTC. Its protein is CASSLWGEREQYF. Full variable domain (rest looked up from reference TRBV7-9 and TRBJ2-7): DTGVSQNPRHKITKRGQNVTFRCDPISEHNRLYWYRQTLGQGPEFLTYFQNEAQLEKSRLLSDRFSAERPKGSFSTLEIQRTEQGDSAMYLCASSLWGEREQYFGPGTRLTVT.

The chain couples TRBV12-3 or TRBV12-4 to TRBJ1-4, with unresolved D. The germline V and J ends were trimmed by 3 bases and 5 bases, with 10 bases remaining between them. This CDR3 is 14 amino acids long. In DNA, the CDR3 is TGTGCCAGCAGTTTTGTAGGGATGAATGAAAAACTGTTTTTT. This gives the protein CASSFVGMNEKLFF.

This clonotype was observed a few times. V usage is TRBV6-1 and J usage is TRBJ2-2; 11 nucleotides match TRBD2. Looked up from germline, CDR1 is MNHNS and CDR2 is SASEGT. CDR3 length: 14 amino acids. The V and J ends lost 6 bases and 3 bases, in that order; junction bases with no gene match: 0. CDR3 sequence: CASRLAGDTGELFF. CDR3 nucleotide sequence: TGTGCCAGCAGACTAGCGGGAGACACCGGGGAGCTGTTTTTT.

The chain uses TRBV4-1 and TRBJ2-2, with D maybe TRBD2 (6 bases). This CDR3 spans 17 amino acids. V was trimmed by 3 bases and J by 0 bases, leaving 14 bases between them. The germline V gene encodes CDR1 MGHRA and CDR2 YSYEKL. The CDR3 DNA is TGCGCCAGCAGCCACAACCCGGGACTGCCGAACACCGGGGAGCTGTTTTTT. The encoded protein is CASSHNPGLPNTGELFF.